This TCR beta chain was documented in a study of T-cell reconstitution after alpha-beta-depleted transplantation in children. Molecular barcoding with unique molecular identifiers was used for the TCRbeta library. TCRdb independently ran MiXCR on the PCR reads; one entry per CDR3 protein. This sample has fewer than 700,000 distinct CDR3 sequences, with under 25% found just once. A note on this clonotype: What it recognizes is unknown.

General study results and limits: From newly produced T cells came most of the T-cell counts and diversity one year after transplant.

The CDR3 runs to 15 residues. CDR1 and CDR2 from the germline V gene are SGHTA and FQGNSA. Deletions cut 2 bases from V and 1 base from J, with 12 bases between. The genes are TRBV7-2 and TRBJ2-7; D is undetermined. This receptor was identified in a boy in the first two years of life who had a stem cell transplant for acute myeloid leukemia, so the T cells may come from the graft donor. Sequencing was performed on PBMCs, mostly from graft donor cells, taken 360 days after TCRalphabeta/CD19-depleted stem cell transplant. The CDR3: CASSLTASNSYEQYF. CDR3 bases: TGTGCCAGCAGCTTAACAGCGTCGAATTCCTACGAGCAGTACTTC.